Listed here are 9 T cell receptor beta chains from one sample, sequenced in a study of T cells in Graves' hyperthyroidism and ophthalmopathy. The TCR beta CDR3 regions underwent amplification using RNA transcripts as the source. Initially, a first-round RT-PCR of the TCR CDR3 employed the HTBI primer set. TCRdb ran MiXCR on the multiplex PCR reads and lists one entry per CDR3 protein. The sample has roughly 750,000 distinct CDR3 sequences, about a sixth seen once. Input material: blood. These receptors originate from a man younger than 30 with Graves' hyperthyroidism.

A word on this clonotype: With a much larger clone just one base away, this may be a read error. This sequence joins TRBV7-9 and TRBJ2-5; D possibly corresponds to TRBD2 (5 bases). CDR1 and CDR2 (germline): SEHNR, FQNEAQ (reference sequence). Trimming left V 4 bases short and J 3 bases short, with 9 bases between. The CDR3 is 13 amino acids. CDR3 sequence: CASSCGAEETQYF. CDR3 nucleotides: TGTGCCAGCAGCTGTGGAGCGGAAGAGACCCAGTACTTC. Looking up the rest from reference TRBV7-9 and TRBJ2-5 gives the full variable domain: DTGVSQNPRHKITKRGQNVTFRCDPISEHNRLYWYRQTLGQGPEFLTYFQNEAQLEKSRLLSDRFSAERPKGSFSTLEIQRTEQGDSAMYLCASSCGAEETQYFGPGTRLLVL.

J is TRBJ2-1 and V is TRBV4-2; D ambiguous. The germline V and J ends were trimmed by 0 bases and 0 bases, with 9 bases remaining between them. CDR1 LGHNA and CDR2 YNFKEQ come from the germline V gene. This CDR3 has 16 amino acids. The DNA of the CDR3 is TGTGCCAGCAGCCAAGATGAACTTATCTCCTACAATGAGCAGTTCTTC. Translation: CASSQDELISYNEQFF.

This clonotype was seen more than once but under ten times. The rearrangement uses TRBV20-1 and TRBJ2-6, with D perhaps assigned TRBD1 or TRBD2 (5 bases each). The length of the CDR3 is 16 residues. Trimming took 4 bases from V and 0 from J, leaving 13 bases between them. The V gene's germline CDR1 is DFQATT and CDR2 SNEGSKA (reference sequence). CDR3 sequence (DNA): TGCAGTGCTATCGGGCAGGGACCCTCTGGGGCCAACGTCCTGACTTTC. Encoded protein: CSAIGQGPSGANVLTF.

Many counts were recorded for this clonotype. CDR3 residues: CASSFLVGPGGPHNQFF. The CDR3 DNA is TGTGCCAGCAGTTTCCTGGTCGGGCCGGGAGGCCCCCACAATCAGTTCTTC. The rearrangement links TRBV28 to TRBJ2-1; TRBD2 agrees at 7 bases. Germline V gives CDR1 MDHEN, CDR2 SYDVKM. V gave up 3 bases and J gave up 13 bases; unmatched junction bases: 21. This CDR3 has 17 residues.

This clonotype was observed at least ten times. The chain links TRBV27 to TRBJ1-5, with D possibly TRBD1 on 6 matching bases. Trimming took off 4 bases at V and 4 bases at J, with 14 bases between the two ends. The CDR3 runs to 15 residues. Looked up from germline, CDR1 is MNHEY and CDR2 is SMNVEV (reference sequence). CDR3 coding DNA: TGTGCCAGCAGTTCCATCTACAGGGCTAATCAGCCCCAGCATTTT. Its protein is CASSSIYRANQPQHF.

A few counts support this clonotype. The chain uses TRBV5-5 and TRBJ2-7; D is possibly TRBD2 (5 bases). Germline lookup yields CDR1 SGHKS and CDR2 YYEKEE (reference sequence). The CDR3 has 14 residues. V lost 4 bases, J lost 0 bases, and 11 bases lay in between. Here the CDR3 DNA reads TGTGCCAGCAGCCTAGGACTGATCTCCTACGAGCAGTACTTC. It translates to CASSLGLISYEQYF.

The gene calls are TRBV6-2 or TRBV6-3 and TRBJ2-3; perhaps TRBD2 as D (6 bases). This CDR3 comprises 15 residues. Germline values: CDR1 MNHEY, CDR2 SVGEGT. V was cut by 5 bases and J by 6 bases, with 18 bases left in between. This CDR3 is CASSVLTGGGDTQYF. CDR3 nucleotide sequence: TGTGCCAGCAGTGTCCTCACCGGGGGTGGGGATACGCAGTATTTT.

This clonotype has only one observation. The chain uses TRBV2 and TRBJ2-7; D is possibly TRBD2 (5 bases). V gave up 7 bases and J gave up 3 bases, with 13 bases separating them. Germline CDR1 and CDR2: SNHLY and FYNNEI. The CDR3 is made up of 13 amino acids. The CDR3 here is CASKGAVSYEQYF. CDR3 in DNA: TGTGCCAGCAAAGGAGCGGTTAGCTACGAGCAGTACTTC.

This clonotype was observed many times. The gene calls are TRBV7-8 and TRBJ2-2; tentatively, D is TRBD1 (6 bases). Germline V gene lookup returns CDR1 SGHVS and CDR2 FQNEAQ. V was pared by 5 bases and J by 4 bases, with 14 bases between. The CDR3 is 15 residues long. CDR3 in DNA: TGTGCCAGCAGCCGAGGGACATTCGGCACCGGGGAGCTGTTTTTT. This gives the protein CASSRGTFGTGELFF.